The 18 T cell receptor beta chains below were found in one sample sequenced in a study of CD8+ T cells in alopecia areata. Reverse transcription of extracted RNA yielded cDNA, which provided the sequencing template. The data were produced by immunoSEQ multiplex PCR, yet TCRdb's version contains in-frame clones alone and is incomplete. Of roughly 120,000 clones listed, more than 30% were seen once; the top ten hold approximately 3%. Sequencing used CD4+ T cells sorted from blood. All receptors derive from a human donor with alopecia areata.

This clone was observed a handful of times. The rearrangement uses TRBV7-2 and TRBJ2-2; D perhaps matches TRBD2 (6 bases). CDR1 is SGHTA and CDR2 is FQGNSA in the germline V gene. With 4 bases removed from V and 8 bases from J, the gap between germline ends came to 17 bases. CDR3 length: 15 amino acids. The CDR3 DNA is TGTGCCAGCAGCTACCTAGCGAGGGCCGAGGGGGAGCTGTTTTTT. Translation gives CASSYLARAEGELFF.

This clone was seen more than once but under ten times. This rearrangement joins TRBV29-1 to TRBJ1-1, with a possible D match to TRBD1 (5 bases). The V gene's germline CDR1 is SQVTM and CDR2 ANQGSEA. The CDR3 has 13 residues. Trimming cost V 5 bases and J 0 bases, with 10 bases left between them. This chain's CDR3 is CSVSRDLNTEAFF. As DNA, the CDR3 is TGCAGCGTTAGCCGGGACCTGAACACTGAAGCTTTCTTT.

V usage is TRBV5-1 and J usage is TRBJ2-7; no reliable D call. V shed 8 bases and J shed 7 bases, with 4 bases lying between them. Germline V gene data show CDR1 as SGHRS and CDR2 as YFSETQ. This CDR3 comprises 8 residues. In DNA, the CDR3 is TGCGCCAGAGTGGAGCAGTACTTC. Translated, it gives CARVEQYF.

As concerns this clone: Within the sample, other DNA sequences also encode this same CDR3. The chain couples TRBV18 to TRBJ2-7; no clear D. Germline assignment: CDR1 KGHSH and CDR2 LQKENI. This CDR3 region has 12 residues. Trimming left V 0 bases short and J 7 bases short, with 7 bases between. CDR3 sequence reads: CASSPPTREQYF. The DNA for the CDR3 is TGTGCCAGCTCACCACCGACGAGGGAGCAGTACTTC.

There are a few counts of this clone. V and J are TRBV30 and TRBJ1-5, with unresolved D. The CDR3 consists of 14 residues. Between the trimmed V and J ends, which lost 0 bases and 1 base, there was a span of 7 bases. From germline, CDR1 is GTSNPN and CDR2 SVGIG (reference sequence). The CDR3 loop reads CAWSVLDSNQPQHF. In nucleotides, the CDR3 is TGTGCCTGGAGTGTACTTGACAGCAATCAGCCCCAGCATTTT.

The rearrangement links TRBV5-1 to TRBJ2-7; D is unresolved. Germline V gene sequence: CDR1 SGHRS, CDR2 YFSETQ. With 2 bases removed from V and 1 base from J, the gap between germline ends came to 10 bases. The CDR3 spans 14 residues. The CDR3 region has the DNA TGCGCCAGCAGCTTAAGTCCCACTTCCTACGAGCAGTACTTC. Translating it yields CASSLSPTSYEQYF.

This chain links TRBV19 with TRBJ1-5, with 7 bases identical to TRBD1. Germline CDR1 is LNHDA and CDR2 is SQIVND (reference sequence). CDR3 length: 16 residues. The trim removed 4 bases at V and 0 bases at J, leaving 6 bases unmatched. CDR3 DNA sequence: TGTGCCAGTAGTAAACAGGGGACTCATAGCAATCAGCCCCAGCATTTT. It translates to CASSKQGTHSNQPQHF. The full variable domain, with the rest looked up from reference TRBV19 and TRBJ1-5, is DGGITQSPKYLFRKEGQNVTLSCEQNLNHDAMYWYRQDPGQGLRLIYYSQIVNDFQKGDIAEGYSVSREKKESFPLTVTSAQKNPTAFYLCASSKQGTHSNQPQHFGDGTRLSIL.

This clone was detected only a few times. The chain carries TRBV28 and TRBJ2-1; D is unclear. The CDR3 contains 11 residues. V lost 5 bases to trimming and J lost 4 bases, with 3 bases between them. Germline values: CDR1 MDHEN, CDR2 SYDVKM. The chain's CDR3 is CASSGYNEQFF. CDR3 nucleotides: TGTGCCAGCAGTGGTTACAATGAGCAGTTCTTC.

This clone was picked up one time. The chain carries TRBV5-1 and TRBJ2-3, with TRBD2 as a possible D gene (6 bases). With 0 bases removed from V and 4 bases from J, the gap between germline ends came to 12 bases. Germline CDR1 SGHRS, CDR2 YFSETQ. This CDR3 contains 15 residues. The CDR3 bases are TGCGCCAGCAGCTTGGATCTGGGAGGCGCAGATACGCAGTATTTT. The encoded protein is CASSLDLGGADTQYF.

This chain links TRBV28 with TRBJ2-7; perhaps TRBD1 as D (6 bases). CDR3 size: 14 residues. The V and J ends lost 8 bases and 5 bases respectively, with 19 bases between them. Germline CDR1 and CDR2: MDHEN and SYDVKM. The CDR3 DNA is TGTGCCAGCGCCTCAGAGGACAGAACGAACGAGCAGTACTTC. This sequence encodes CASASEDRTNEQYF.

The chain joins TRBV7-9 to TRBJ2-7, with D possibly matching TRBD1 (5 bases). This CDR3 contains 14 residues. Trimming cost V 4 bases and J 6 bases, with 16 bases left between them. The germline CDR1 and CDR2 sequences are SEHNR and FQNEAQ (reference sequence). The DNA for the CDR3 is TGTGCCAGCAGCTCCCCCGGGCGGCAGGGCGAGCAGTACTTC. Translated, it gives CASSSPGRQGEQYF.

The chain combines TRBV6-5 with TRBJ2-7; D is perhaps TRBD2 (5 bases). The CDR3 is made up of 13 amino acids. Germline V lookup: CDR1 MNHEY, CDR2 SVGAGI. Trimming removed 5 bases from V and 6 bases from J, with 14 bases in between. This CDR3 reads CASSLGSGGEQYF. The CDR3 region has the DNA TGTGCCAGCAGTCTGGGCAGTGGAGGCGAGCAGTACTTC.

The chain links TRBV4-1 to TRBJ2-4; 7 bases are shared with TRBD2. This CDR3 has 16 residues. Trimming at V came to 3 bases and at J to 6 bases, leaving 11 bases not matched to a gene. The germline V gene has CDR1 MGHRA and CDR2 YSYEKL. This CDR3 reads CASSQRGGRVGNIQYF. In DNA, the CDR3 is TGCGCCAGCAGCCAGCGGGGAGGGCGTGTAGGAAACATTCAGTACTTC.

The V and J genes are TRBV29-1 and TRBJ1-2; D unresolved. The V end lost 3 bases, the J end lost 5 bases, and 10 bases lay between the germline ends. Germline CDR1 and CDR2: SQVTM and ANQGSEA. The CDR3 length is 12 residues. The CDR3 DNA reads TGCAGCGTTGATGATATGCGATATGGCTACACCTTC. Protein: CSVDDMRYGYTF.

J is TRBJ2-1 and V is TRBV27, with TRBD1 identical over 9 bases. The germline V gene encodes CDR1 MNHEY and CDR2 SMNVEV (reference sequence). The CDR3 has 14 amino acids. V was clipped by 5 bases and J by 10 bases; unmatched bases: 9. CDR3 DNA sequence: TGTGCCAGCAGTCCCGGGACAGGGTCCAGGGAGCAGTTCTTC. It encodes CASSPGTGSREQFF.

The table lists this clone with a few counts. The chain uses TRBV5-1 and TRBJ1-5, with 9 bases identical to TRBD1. Germline trimming cut 4 bases from V and 4 bases from J; bases unmatched to any gene: 3. Germline loops: CDR1 SGHRS, CDR2 YFSETQ. There are 14 residues in the CDR3. The CDR3 sequence is CASSPGTGNQPQHF. The CDR3 DNA sequence: TGCGCCAGCAGCCCCGGGACAGGGAATCAGCCCCAGCATTTT.

This rearrangement joins TRBV9 to TRBJ2-3, with D uncertain. V lost 3 bases, J lost 4 bases, and 6 bases lay in between. The length of the CDR3 is 12 residues. Germline assignment: CDR1 SGDLS and CDR2 YYNGEE. In DNA, the CDR3 is TGTGCCAGCAGCGGACCGGCAGATACGCAGTATTTT. Amino acid sequence: CASSGPADTQYF.

The CDR3 sequence is CASNMGGSTEAFF. The CDR3 DNA follows: TGCGCCAGCAACATGGGAGGCAGTACTGAAGCTTTCTTT. The gene calls are TRBV5-1 and TRBJ1-1; D remains unclear. Germline assignment: CDR1 SGHRS and CDR2 YFSETQ. The V and J ends lost 6 bases and 5 bases respectively, with 14 bases between them. CDR3 size: 13 residues. The whole variable domain, remainder taken from reference TRBV5-1 and TRBJ1-1, is KAGVTQTPRYLIKTRGQQVTLSCSPISGHRSVSWYQQTPGQGLQFLFEYFSETQRNKGNFPGRFSGRQFSNSRSEMNVSTLELGDSALYLCASNMGGSTEAFFGQGTRLTVV.